This T cell receptor beta chain was observed in a study of early stage breast cancer tumors. Overall study: Most of the 16 invasive tumors were ER+, PR+ and HER2-.

This clone is medium-sized (0.01 to 0.1%) in the sample. CDR1 is SGHVS and CDR2 is FQNEAQ in the germline V gene. V lost 5 bases and J 0 bases, leaving 17 bases between the germline ends. The CDR3 consists of 16 residues. Profiling relied on immunoSEQ multiplex PCR, and the TCRdb table lists in-frame clones only, not all of them. Among around 51,000 clones listed, around four fifths were seen once. The sequenced sample consisted of blood. The chain couples TRBV7-8 to TRBJ2-7; D is possibly TRBD1 or TRBD2 (5 bases each). The receptor was isolated from a person aged 35 to 50 with breast cancer. The CDR3 DNA follows: TGTGCCAGCAGCGCCCAAACCGGGACCTCCTCCTACGAGCAGTACTTC. As protein: CASSAQTGTSSYEQYF.